The 17 T cell receptor beta chains reported below all come from one sample, sequenced in a study of T cell responses to AZD1222 COVID-19 vaccine. Assay used: immunoSEQ multiplex PCR; TCRdb lists only in-frame clones, some missing. Of about 99,000 clones listed, about 85% are singletons. Sequenced material: peripheral blood, taken on day 0 of AZD1222 vaccination. The receptors were sampled from an adult in good health.

The chain combines TRBV28 with TRBJ2-2; D ambiguous. This CDR3 region has 17 residues. Germline lookup yields CDR1 MDHEN and CDR2 SYDVKM. Trimming cost V 4 bases and J 4 bases, with 19 bases left between them. CDR3 coding DNA: TGTGCCAGCAGTTCGGCGGTCACAGCTTATCTCACCGGGGAGCTGTTTTTT. It translates to CASSSAVTAYLTGELFF.

The rearrangement uses TRBV3-1 (or the pseudogene TRBV3-2) and TRBJ2-3; 9 bases agree with TRBD2. The CDR3 consists of 19 residues. V dropped 8 bases and J dropped 0; count of bases not matched to a gene: 18. From germline, CDR1 is LGHDT and CDR2 YNNKEL (reference sequence). The CDR3 protein is CASPYPGKSSGTSTDTQYF. DNA for the CDR3: TGTGCCAGCCCCTATCCGGGGAAATCTAGCGGGACTAGCACAGATACGCAGTATTTT.

V is TRBV12-3 or TRBV12-4 and J is TRBJ2-1; D is ambiguous. This CDR3 has 12 residues. Between the trimmed V and J ends, which lost 5 bases and 9 bases, there was a span of 11 bases. CDR3 region: CASSPRKSEQFF. The DNA of the CDR3 is TGTGCCAGCAGTCCCCGGAAGTCTGAGCAGTTCTTC.

The chain uses TRBV5-5 and TRBJ2-3; 9 bases match TRBD1. This CDR3 comprises 15 residues. Per the germline V gene, CDR1 is SGHKS and CDR2 is YYEKEE (reference sequence). V shed 4 bases, J shed 1 base, and the junction held 4 bases outside the gene matches. Here the CDR3 DNA reads TGTGCCAGCAGCCCACAGGGGGCGCGCACAGATACGCAGTATTTT. Translation gives CASSPQGARTDTQYF.

V and J are TRBV27 and TRBJ2-3; 8 nucleotides line up with TRBD1. The CDR3 covers 13 residues. The germline CDR1 and CDR2 sequences are MNHEY and SMNVEV (reference sequence). Germline trimming cut 6 bases from V and 4 bases from J; bases unmatched to any gene: 3. CDR3 nucleotide sequence: TGTGCCAGCAGGCCAGGGGGCCCAGATACGCAGTATTTT. This translates into CASRPGGPDTQYF.

V usage is TRBV12-3 or TRBV12-4 and J usage is TRBJ1-2, with D perhaps TRBD1 (5 bases). The V gene lost 5 bases and the J gene lost 5 bases, with 12 bases spanning the gap. CDR3 length: 13 amino acids. CDR3 nucleotide sequence: TGTGCCAGCAGTGGGGGGACGGAATATGGCTACACCTTC. It translates to CASSGGTEYGYTF.

The V gene is TRBV24-1, the J gene TRBJ2-5, with 8 bases aligning to TRBD1. CDR3 size: 16 residues. J lost 2 bases, V lost 1 base, and 5 bases had no gene match. Germline CDR1 is KGHDR and CDR2 is SFDVKD. The CDR3 sequence: CATSDFSRTGQETQYF. The CDR3 DNA sequence: TGTGCCACCAGTGATTTTTCGCGGACAGGGCAAGAGACCCAGTACTTC.

The rearrangement uses TRBV5-1 and TRBJ2-7; 7 bases fit TRBD2. J gave up 1 base and V 2 bases, and 6 bases lay outside the gene matches. The CDR3 is 15 residues long. Germline CDR1 SGHRS, CDR2 YFSETQ. The CDR3 nucleotides read TGCGCCAGCAGCTTCGGGGCGGGGGTATCCTACGAGCAGTACTTC. Amino acid sequence: CASSFGAGVSYEQYF.

This clone was seen only once. This chain joins TRBV19 and TRBJ2-2; 12 nucleotides line up with TRBD1. With 5 bases clipped from V and 0 bases from J, the junction kept 7 bases outside the gene matches. Germline values: CDR1 LNHDA, CDR2 SQIVND (reference sequence). The CDR3 runs 18 residues. DNA for the CDR3: TGTGCCAGTAGTGGAGGGACAGGGGGCCTAACGAACACCGGGGAGCTGTTTTTT. This sequence encodes CASSGGTGGLTNTGELFF.

V is TRBV9 and J is TRBJ2-6, with 8 bases identical to TRBD1. The trim removed 0 bases at V and 1 base at J, leaving 6 bases unmatched. Germline lookup yields CDR1 SGDLS and CDR2 YYNGEE. The CDR3 has 18 residues. CDR3 region: CASSVEGGQVSGANVLTF. Here the CDR3 DNA reads TGTGCCAGCAGCGTAGAGGGGGGACAGGTTTCTGGGGCCAACGTCCTGACTTTC.

The rearrangement uses TRBV7-2 and TRBJ1-4; D perhaps matches TRBD1 (6 bases). The CDR3 spans 15 residues. Germline lookup yields CDR1 SGHTA and CDR2 FQGNSA. V was cut by 1 base and J by 7 bases, with 13 bases left in between. This chain's CDR3 is CASSLENRAAEKLFF. CDR3 in DNA: TGTGCCAGCAGCTTAGAGAACAGGGCAGCTGAAAAACTGTTTTTT.

The V gene is TRBV21-1, the J gene TRBJ2-4; the D call of TRBD1 is as the table states it, not checked on the DNA. TRBV21-1 is described as a pseudogene. There are 18 residues in the CDR3. The CDR3: CASSSRDRVIQAKNIQYF. Written as DNA, the CDR3 is TGTGCCAGCAGCAGCCGGGACAGGGTTATCCAGGCCAAAAACATTCAGTACTTC.

This sequence joins TRBV27 and TRBJ1-6; tentative D call: TRBD1 (5 bases). Germline CDR1 reads MNHEY; CDR2 reads SMNVEV (reference sequence). Trimming pared 6 bases from V and 6 bases from J, leaving 15 bases between. The CDR3 runs to 15 residues. The CDR3 reads CASRTPGAGNSPLHF. CDR3 sequence (DNA): TGTGCCAGCAGAACCCCTGGGGCGGGTAATTCACCCCTCCACTTT.

The CDR3 bases are TGTGCCAGCAGCTTAGGCGGGGGGGCCAGAAATGAGCAGTTCTTC. It is translated as CASSLGGGARNEQFF. The chain couples TRBV7-2 to TRBJ2-1; TRBD2 matches 9 bases. The CDR3 covers 15 residues. Losses at the gene ends were 1 base for V and 7 bases for J; bases not matched to a gene: 5. Germline V gene lookup returns CDR1 SGHTA and CDR2 FQGNSA.

The chain employs TRBV13 and TRBJ2-3, with TRBD2 matching over 10 bases. This CDR3 contains 15 residues. V dropped 2 bases and J dropped 6; count of bases not matched to a gene: 5. Per germline, CDR1 PRHDT and CDR2 FYEKMQ (reference sequence). DNA for the CDR3: TGTGCCAGCAGCTTACGACTAGCGGGTGCGGATACGCAGTATTTT. This codes for CASSLRLAGADTQYF.

The genes are TRBV12-3 or TRBV12-4 and TRBJ2-2; D is uncertain. Trimming took 8 bases from V and 7 from J, leaving 8 bases between them. The CDR3 consists of 11 residues. The CDR3: CASVYRGELFF. The CDR3 nucleotides are TGTGCCAGCGTGTACCGCGGGGAGCTGTTTTTT.

The chain recombines TRBV5-6 with TRBJ1-6, with a tentative D call TRBD1 (6 bases). CDR3 size: 14 residues. Looked up from germline, CDR1 is SGHDT and CDR2 is YYEEEE. Trimming removed 4 bases from V and 3 bases from J, with 8 bases in between. The CDR3 DNA follows: TGTGCCAGCAGCACGGACAGCTATAATTCACCCCTCCACTTT. Translation: CASSTDSYNSPLHF.